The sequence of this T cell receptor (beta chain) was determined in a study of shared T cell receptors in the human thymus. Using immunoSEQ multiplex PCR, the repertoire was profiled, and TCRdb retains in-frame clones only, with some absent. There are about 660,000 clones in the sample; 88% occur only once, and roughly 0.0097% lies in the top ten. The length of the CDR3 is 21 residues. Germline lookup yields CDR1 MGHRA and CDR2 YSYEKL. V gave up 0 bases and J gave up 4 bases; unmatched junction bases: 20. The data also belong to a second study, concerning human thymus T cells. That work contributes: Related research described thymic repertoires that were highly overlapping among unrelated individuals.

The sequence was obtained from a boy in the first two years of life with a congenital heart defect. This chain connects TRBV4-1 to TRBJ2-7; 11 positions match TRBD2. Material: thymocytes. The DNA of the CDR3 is TGCGCCAGCAGCCAAGATTGGGGGGACGGAATAGCGGGAGGGCCCGGGTACGAGCAGTACTTC. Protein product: CASSQDWGDGIAGGPGYEQYF.